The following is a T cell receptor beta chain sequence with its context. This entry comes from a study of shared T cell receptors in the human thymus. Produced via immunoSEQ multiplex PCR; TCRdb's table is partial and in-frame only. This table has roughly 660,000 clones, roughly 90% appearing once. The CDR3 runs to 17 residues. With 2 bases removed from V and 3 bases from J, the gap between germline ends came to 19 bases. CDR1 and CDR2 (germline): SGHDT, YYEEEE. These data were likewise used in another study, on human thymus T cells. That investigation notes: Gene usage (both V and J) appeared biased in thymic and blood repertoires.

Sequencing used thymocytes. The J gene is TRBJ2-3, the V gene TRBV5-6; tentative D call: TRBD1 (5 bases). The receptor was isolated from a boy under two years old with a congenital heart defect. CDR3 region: CASSLRGRAELTDTQYF. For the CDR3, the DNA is TGTGCCAGCAGCTTAAGGGGCCGGGCAGAATTAACAGATACGCAGTATTTT.